The following is a T cell receptor beta chain sequence with its context. Generated by immunoSEQ multiplex PCR, the TCRdb table keeps only in-frame clones and is missing some. In the table there are fewer than 65,000 clones, 91% of which are singletons. Germline CDR1 is SGHRS and CDR2 is YFSETQ. V lost 2 bases and J lost 4, with 24 bases in between. The CDR3 is 18 amino acids. The data derive from a study of T cell changes during pregnancy in multiple sclerosis. The J gene is TRBJ1-1, the V gene TRBV5-1; D is possibly TRBD1 (5 bases). Sequencing was performed on peripheral blood, taken before pregnancy. This receptor was identified in a female donor with multiple sclerosis, enrolled in a pregnancy study. This chain's CDR3 is CASSFWTGTPIPGTEAFF. In DNA, the CDR3 is TGCGCCAGCAGCTTTTGGACCGGGACTCCAATACCGGGCACTGAAGCTTTCTTT. Full variable domain (remainder filled in from reference TRBV5-1 and TRBJ1-1): KAGVTQTPRYLIKTRGQQVTLSCSPISGHRSVSWYQQTPGQGLQFLFEYFSETQRNKGNFPGRFSGRQFSNSRSEMNVSTLELGDSALYLCASSFWTGTPIPGTEAFFGQGTRLTVV.